These 19 T cell receptor beta chains came from one sample sequenced in a study of T cell clonotyping in hematopoietic cell transplantation. Time point of the sample: recipient sample about 28 days before transplant, after cytoreduction. Data came from immunoSEQ multiplex PCR; TCRdb stores just in-frame clones and leaves some out. This table has fewer than 100,000 clones, 90% to 96% appearing once. Material: peripheral blood mononuclear cells, obtained before stem cell transplant. The origin of the receptors is a woman aged 45 to 65 with acute myeloid leukemia. Some clones in this sample may be carry-over from other donors' samples.

J is TRBJ1-2 and V is TRBV2; no clear D gene. This CDR3 is built from 13 residues. Germline loops: CDR1 SNHLY, CDR2 FYNNEI. With 6 bases removed from V and 4 bases from J, the gap between germline ends came to 12 bases. CDR3 DNA: TGTGCCAGCAGAGCCTCTAGCGGCTATGGCTACACCTTC. As protein: CASRASSGYGYTF.

The genes are TRBV6-1 and TRBJ1-2, with D unresolved. The CDR3 is 14 amino acids. Germline lookup yields CDR1 MNHNS and CDR2 SASEGT. V lost 2 bases and J lost 5, with 12 bases in between. The CDR3 spells CASSERTVYYGYTF. In DNA form, the CDR3 reads TGTGCCAGCAGTGAACGGACCGTTTATTATGGCTACACCTTC.

The chain couples TRBV2 to TRBJ1-5, with no clear D. V gave up 6 bases and J gave up 4 bases, with 10 bases separating them. In germline, CDR1 is SNHLY, CDR2 FYNNEI. This CDR3 contains 13 residues. CDR3: CASRRSSNQPQHF. As DNA, the CDR3 is TGTGCCAGCAGACGGAGTAGTAATCAGCCCCAGCATTTT.

This chain connects TRBV4-2 to TRBJ1-5, with 7 bases aligning to TRBD1. The ends lost 4 bases at V and 4 bases at J; junction bases unmatched: 7. Germline V gene data show CDR1 as LGHNA and CDR2 as YNFKEQ. The CDR3 consists of 15 residues. The CDR3 nucleotides are TGTGCCAGCAGCCCGACCGGGACAGCTAATCAGCCCCAGCATTTT. Its protein product is CASSPTGTANQPQHF.

V is TRBV5-6 and J is TRBJ2-3; 9 positions match TRBD2. The CDR3 sequence is 17 residues long. Germline CDR1 and CDR2: SGHDT and YYEEEE. Trimming at V came to 4 bases and at J to 2 bases, leaving 11 bases not matched to a gene. DNA of the CDR3: TGTGCCAGCAGCCAGACGGCGGGAGGGTCGAACACAGATACGCAGTATTTT. Protein product: CASSQTAGGSNTDTQYF.

This chain connects TRBV28 to TRBJ1-1, with unresolved D. This CDR3 is built from 16 residues. V was pared by 3 bases and J by 4 bases, with 18 bases between. CDR1 and CDR2 from the germline V gene are MDHEN and SYDVKM. The CDR3 DNA reads as TGTGCCAGCAGTTTTGAGGGTGGCATCGTAGGCACTGAAGCTTTCTTT. Protein product: CASSFEGGIVGTEAFF.

The chain carries TRBV29-1 and TRBJ1-2; the D is unclear. Germline V gene lookup returns CDR1 SQVTM and CDR2 ANQGSEA. This CDR3 region has 15 residues. V lost 6 bases and J 0 bases, leaving 17 bases between the germline ends. In nucleotides, the CDR3 is TGCAGCGTCGATAGTAGTCGCCAGACTAACTATGGCTACACCTTC. Its protein is CSVDSSRQTNYGYTF. The variable domain in full, completed from reference TRBV29-1 and TRBJ1-2, reads SAVISQKPSRDICQRGTSLTIQCQVDSQVTMMFWYRQQPGQSLTLIATANQGSEATYESGFVIDKFPISRPNLTFSTLTVSNMSPEDSSIYLCSVDSSRQTNYGYTFGSGTRLTVV.

The chain employs TRBV4-2 and TRBJ1-2, with D unclear. CDR3 length equals 15 residues. Germline CDR1 LGHNA, CDR2 YNFKEQ. The ends were cut back, 4 bases at V and 4 bases at J, with 16 bases in the middle. The CDR3 DNA reads TGTGCCAGCAGCCGAAGAGGGAGGGTGGGCTATGGCTACACCTTC. This gives the protein CASSRRGRVGYGYTF.

The gene calls are TRBV5-1 and TRBJ1-1, with a tentative D call TRBD1 (5 bases). Deletions cut 0 bases from V and 5 bases from J, with 11 bases between. CDR1 and CDR2 (germline): SGHRS, YFSETQ. The CDR3 has 14 residues. The CDR3 is CASSLASGKTEAFF. In nucleotides, the CDR3 is TGCGCCAGCAGCTTGGCTTCAGGGAAGACTGAAGCTTTCTTT.

The V call is TRBV19, the J call TRBJ2-7; 9 bases agree with TRBD1. Germline V gene lookup returns CDR1 LNHDA and CDR2 SQIVND (reference sequence). Germline trimming cut 3 bases from V and 6 bases from J; bases unmatched to any gene: 12. CDR3 length: 16 residues. The CDR3 coding sequence is TGTGCCAGTAGTATGGGCCCCGGGACAGGGTGGAGCGAGCAGTACTTC. Amino acid sequence: CASSMGPGTGWSEQYF.

This chain uses TRBV7-9 with TRBJ1-6; tentatively, D is TRBD1 (6 bases). V gave up 2 bases and J gave up 7 bases, with 6 bases separating them. CDR3 length: 13 amino acids. CDR1 is SEHNR, CDR2 FQNEAQ, per germline (reference sequence). In DNA, the CDR3 is TGTGCCAGCAGCTTACAGGGGAATTCACCCCTCCACTTT. Protein product: CASSLQGNSPLHF.

The chain is built from TRBV15 and TRBJ2-2, with D possibly matching TRBD2 (5 bases). Per germline, CDR1 LNHNV and CDR2 YYDKDF (reference sequence). This CDR3 region has 16 residues. V was trimmed by 5 bases and J by 1 base, leaving 14 bases between them. CDR3 in amino acids: CATSARLRVNTGELFF. The CDR3, as DNA: TGTGCCACCAGCGCCCGCCTGCGGGTGAACACCGGGGAGCTGTTTTTT.

The chain uses TRBV5-1 and TRBJ1-2; TRBD1 matches at 10 bases. Germline CDR1 SGHRS, CDR2 YFSETQ. Germline trimming cut 2 bases from V and 8 bases from J; bases unmatched to any gene: 12. This CDR3 contains 16 residues. The DNA of the CDR3 is TGCGCCAGCAGCTTCGACAGGGGGCGCGGGAAAGGCGGCTACACCTTC. Protein sequence: CASSFDRGRGKGGYTF.

The sample holds a few counts of this clone. The V call is TRBV14, the J call TRBJ2-1, with 7 bases identical to TRBD2. The trim removed 4 bases at V and 5 bases at J, leaving 8 bases unmatched. Germline CDR1 SGHDN, CDR2 FVKESK. The CDR3 is made up of 15 amino acids. CDR3 in amino acids: CASSPEGTKNNEQFF. Here the CDR3 DNA reads TGTGCCAGCAGCCCCGAGGGGACTAAAAACAATGAGCAGTTCTTC. The full variable domain, its missing parts supplied by reference TRBV14 and TRBJ2-1, is EAGVTQFPSHSVIEKGQTVTLRCDPISGHDNLYWYRRVMGKEIKFLLHFVKESKQDESGMPNNRFLAERTGGTYSTLKVQPAELEDSGVYFCASSPEGTKNNEQFFGPGTRLTVL.

The CDR3 sequence is CASSQPGARAGELFF. DNA of the CDR3: TGTGCCAGCAGCCAACCGGGGGCCAGGGCCGGGGAGCTGTTTTTT. This sequence joins TRBV4-2 and TRBJ2-2; D possibly matches TRBD1 or TRBD2 (6 bases each). The germline V gene has CDR1 LGHNA and CDR2 YNFKEQ. The CDR3 runs to 15 residues. V lost 2 bases and J lost 6, with 13 bases in between.

The table lists this clone with a count of one. This chain links TRBV4-1 with TRBJ1-1; possible D gene TRBD1, 5 bases. The CDR3 is made up of 14 amino acids. Trimming shortened V by 0 bases and J by 7 bases, and 12 bases separated the two germline ends. Germline V CDR1 and CDR2: MGHRA, YSYEKL. CDR3 residues: CASSQDRGSGEAFF. The CDR3 nucleotides read TGCGCCAGCAGCCAAGACCGGGGGTCGGGTGAAGCTTTCTTT.

The chain uses TRBV30 and TRBJ1-4; D not certain. This CDR3 is built from 13 residues. Germline V gene data show CDR1 as GTSNPN and CDR2 as SVGIG (reference sequence). V gave up 4 bases and J gave up 3 bases, with 9 bases separating them. For the CDR3, the DNA is TGTGCCTGGATCGGAGTATCTAATGAAAAACTGTTTTTT. Translating it yields CAWIGVSNEKLFF.

The chain combines TRBV5-8 with TRBJ2-7, with D unresolved. The CDR3 has 13 amino acids. Germline-derived CDR1 and CDR2 are SGHTS and YDEGEE. V was cut by 1 base and J by 3 bases, with 8 bases left in between. In DNA form, the CDR3 reads TGTGCCAGCAGCTTGATGTGGTTCTACGAGCAGTACTTC. This codes for CASSLMWFYEQYF.

This chain uses TRBV30 with TRBJ1-1; the match to TRBD1 covers 7 bases. Germline V gene sequence: CDR1 GTSNPN, CDR2 SVGIG (reference sequence). The ends lost 0 bases at V and 10 bases at J; junction bases unmatched: 8. The CDR3 is made up of 13 amino acids. DNA for the CDR3: TGTGCCTGGAGTGTAAAGGGGGCTTGGGTAGCTTTCTTT. This encodes CAWSVKGAWVAFF.